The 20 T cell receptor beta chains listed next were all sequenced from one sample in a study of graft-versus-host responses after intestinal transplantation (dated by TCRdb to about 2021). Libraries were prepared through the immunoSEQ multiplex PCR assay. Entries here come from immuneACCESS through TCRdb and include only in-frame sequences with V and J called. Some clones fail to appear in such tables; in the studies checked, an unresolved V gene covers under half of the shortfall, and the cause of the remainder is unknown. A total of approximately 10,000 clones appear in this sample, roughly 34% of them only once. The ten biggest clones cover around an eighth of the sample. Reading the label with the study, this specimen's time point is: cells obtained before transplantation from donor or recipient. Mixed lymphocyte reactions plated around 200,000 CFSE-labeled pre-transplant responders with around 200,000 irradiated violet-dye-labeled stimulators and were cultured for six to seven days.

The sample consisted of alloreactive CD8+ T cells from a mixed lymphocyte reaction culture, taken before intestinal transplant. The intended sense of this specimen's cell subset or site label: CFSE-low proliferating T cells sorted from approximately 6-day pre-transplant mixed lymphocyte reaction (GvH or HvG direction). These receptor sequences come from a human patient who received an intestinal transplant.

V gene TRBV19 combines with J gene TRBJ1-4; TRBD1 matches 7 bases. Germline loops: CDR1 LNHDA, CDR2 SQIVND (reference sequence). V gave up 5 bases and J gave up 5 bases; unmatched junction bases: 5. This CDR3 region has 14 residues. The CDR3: CASSPTGWNEKLFF. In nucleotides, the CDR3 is TGTGCCAGTAGTCCGACAGGGTGGAATGAAAAACTGTTTTTT.

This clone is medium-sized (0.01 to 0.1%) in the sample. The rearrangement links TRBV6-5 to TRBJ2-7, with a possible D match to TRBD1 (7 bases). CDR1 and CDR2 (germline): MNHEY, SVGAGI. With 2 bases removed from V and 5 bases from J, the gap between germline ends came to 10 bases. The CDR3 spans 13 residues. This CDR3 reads CASSYGGGNEQYF. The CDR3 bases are TGTGCCAGCAGTTACGGAGGGGGCAACGAGCAGTACTTC.

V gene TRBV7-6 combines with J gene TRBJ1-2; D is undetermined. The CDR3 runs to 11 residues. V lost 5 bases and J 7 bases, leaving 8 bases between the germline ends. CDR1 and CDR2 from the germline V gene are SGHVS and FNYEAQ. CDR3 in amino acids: CASSRGVGYTF. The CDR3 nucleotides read TGTGCCAGCAGCCGCGGAGTTGGCTACACCTTC.

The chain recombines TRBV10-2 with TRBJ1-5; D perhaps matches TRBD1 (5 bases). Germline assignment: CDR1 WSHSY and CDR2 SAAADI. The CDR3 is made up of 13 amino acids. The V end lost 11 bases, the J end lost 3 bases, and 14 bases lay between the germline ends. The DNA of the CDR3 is TGCGCCCTCGGGGGGAGTCCCAATCAGCCCCAGCATTTT. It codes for CALGGSPNQPQHF.

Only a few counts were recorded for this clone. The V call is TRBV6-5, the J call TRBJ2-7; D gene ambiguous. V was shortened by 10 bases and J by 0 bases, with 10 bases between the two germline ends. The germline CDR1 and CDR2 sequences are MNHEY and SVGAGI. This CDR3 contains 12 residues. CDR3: CATHRFSYEQYF. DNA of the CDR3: TGTGCCACCCACAGATTCTCCTACGAGCAGTACTTC.

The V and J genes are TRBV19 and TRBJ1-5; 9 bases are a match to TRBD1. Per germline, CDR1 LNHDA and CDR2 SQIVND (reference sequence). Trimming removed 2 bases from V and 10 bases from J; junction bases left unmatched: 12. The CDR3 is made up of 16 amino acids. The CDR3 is CASSIPHGTGRNPQHF. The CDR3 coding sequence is TGTGCCAGTAGTATACCCCACGGGACAGGGAGGAATCCCCAGCATTTT. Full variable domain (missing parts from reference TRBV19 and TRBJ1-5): DGGITQSPKYLFRKEGQNVTLSCEQNLNHDAMYWYRQDPGQGLRLIYYSQIVNDFQKGDIAEGYSVSREKKESFPLTVTSAQKNPTAFYLCASSIPHGTGRNPQHFGDGTRLSIL.

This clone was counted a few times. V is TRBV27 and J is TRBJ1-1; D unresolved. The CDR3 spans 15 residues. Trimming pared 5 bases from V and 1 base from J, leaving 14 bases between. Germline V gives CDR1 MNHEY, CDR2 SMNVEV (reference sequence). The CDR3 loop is CASSARPTGNTEAFF. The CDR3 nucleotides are TGTGCCAGCAGTGCGCGGCCGACGGGGAACACTGAAGCTTTCTTT.

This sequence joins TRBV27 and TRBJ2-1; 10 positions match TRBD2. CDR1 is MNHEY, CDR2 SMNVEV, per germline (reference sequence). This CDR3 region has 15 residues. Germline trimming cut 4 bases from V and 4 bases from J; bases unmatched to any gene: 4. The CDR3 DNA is TGTGCCAGCAGTTCCGGGACTAGCGTTTACAATGAGCAGTTCTTC. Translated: CASSSGTSVYNEQFF.

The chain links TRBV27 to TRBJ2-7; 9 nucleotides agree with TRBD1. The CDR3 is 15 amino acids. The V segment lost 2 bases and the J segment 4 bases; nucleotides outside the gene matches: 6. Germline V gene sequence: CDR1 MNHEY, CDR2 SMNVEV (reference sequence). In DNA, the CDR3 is TGTGCCAGCAGTTTACTCGGGACAGGGTTTTACGAGCAGTACTTC. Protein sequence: CASSLLGTGFYEQYF.

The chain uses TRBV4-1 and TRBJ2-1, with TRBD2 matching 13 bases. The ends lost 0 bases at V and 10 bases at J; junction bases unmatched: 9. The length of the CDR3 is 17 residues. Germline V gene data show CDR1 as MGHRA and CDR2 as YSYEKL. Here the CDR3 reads CASSQEEGLAGLEEQFF. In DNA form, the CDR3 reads TGCGCCAGCAGCCAAGAAGAGGGACTAGCGGGGCTGGAGGAGCAGTTCTTC.

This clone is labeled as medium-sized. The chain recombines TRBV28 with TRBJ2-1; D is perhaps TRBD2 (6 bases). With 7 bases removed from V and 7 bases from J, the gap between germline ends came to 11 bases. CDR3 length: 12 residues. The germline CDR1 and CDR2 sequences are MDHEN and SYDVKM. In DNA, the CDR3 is TGTGCCAGCAATTCTGGGGGGAATGAGCAGTTCTTC. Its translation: CASNSGGNEQFF.

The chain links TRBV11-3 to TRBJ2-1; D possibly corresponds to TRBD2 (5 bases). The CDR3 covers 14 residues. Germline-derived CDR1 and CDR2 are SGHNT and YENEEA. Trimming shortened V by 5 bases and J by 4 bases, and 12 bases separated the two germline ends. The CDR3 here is CASSPFRGYNEQFF. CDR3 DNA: TGTGCCAGCAGCCCCTTTCGGGGATACAATGAGCAGTTCTTC.

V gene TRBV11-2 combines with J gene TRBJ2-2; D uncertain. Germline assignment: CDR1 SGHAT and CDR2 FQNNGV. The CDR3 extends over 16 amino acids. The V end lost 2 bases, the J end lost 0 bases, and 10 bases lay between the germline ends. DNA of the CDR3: TGTGCCAGCAGCTTATTGGTCCAGACGAACACCGGGGAGCTGTTTTTT. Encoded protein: CASSLLVQTNTGELFF.

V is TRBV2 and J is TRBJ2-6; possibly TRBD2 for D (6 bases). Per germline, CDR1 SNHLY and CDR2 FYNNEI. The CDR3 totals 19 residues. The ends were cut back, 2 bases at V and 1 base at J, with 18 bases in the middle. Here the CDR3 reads CASSELILAGRSGANVLTF. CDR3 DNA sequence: TGTGCCAGCAGTGAACTTATACTCGCGGGGCGGTCTGGGGCCAACGTCCTGACTTTC.

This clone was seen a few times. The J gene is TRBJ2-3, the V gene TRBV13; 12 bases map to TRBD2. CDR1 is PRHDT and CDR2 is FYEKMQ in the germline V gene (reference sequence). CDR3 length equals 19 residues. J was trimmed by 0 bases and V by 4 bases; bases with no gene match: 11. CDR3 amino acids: CASSSLTSGGPFSTDTQYF. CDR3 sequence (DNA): TGTGCCAGCAGCTCCCTGACTAGCGGGGGCCCCTTTAGCACAGATACGCAGTATTTT.

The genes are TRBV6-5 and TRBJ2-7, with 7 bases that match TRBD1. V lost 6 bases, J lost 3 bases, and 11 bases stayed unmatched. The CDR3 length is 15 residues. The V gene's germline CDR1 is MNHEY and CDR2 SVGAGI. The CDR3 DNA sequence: TGTGCCAGCAGACCCGGACAGGTAGCTTTCTACGAGCAGTACTTC. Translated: CASRPGQVAFYEQYF.

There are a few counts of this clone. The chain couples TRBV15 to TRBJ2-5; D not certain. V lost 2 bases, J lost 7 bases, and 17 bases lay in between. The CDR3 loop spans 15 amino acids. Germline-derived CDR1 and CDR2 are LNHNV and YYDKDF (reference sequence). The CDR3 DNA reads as TGTGCCACCAGCAGAACAGACGAGCCCCCCGGGACCCAGTACTTC. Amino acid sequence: CATSRTDEPPGTQYF.

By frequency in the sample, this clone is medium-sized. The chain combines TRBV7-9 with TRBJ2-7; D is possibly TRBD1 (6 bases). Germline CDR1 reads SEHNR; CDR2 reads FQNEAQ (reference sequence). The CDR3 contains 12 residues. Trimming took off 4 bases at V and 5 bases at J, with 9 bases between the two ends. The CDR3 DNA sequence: TGTGCCAGCAGCTACTACAGGGACGAGCAGTACTTC. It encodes CASSYYRDEQYF.

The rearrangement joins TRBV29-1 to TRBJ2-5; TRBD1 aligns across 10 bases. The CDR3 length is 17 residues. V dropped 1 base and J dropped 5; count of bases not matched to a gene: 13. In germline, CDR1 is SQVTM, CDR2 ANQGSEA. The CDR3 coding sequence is TGCAGCGTTGAAGGCCCGGCCTGGGACAGGGGATCGGAGACCCAGTACTTC. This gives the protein CSVEGPAWDRGSETQYF.

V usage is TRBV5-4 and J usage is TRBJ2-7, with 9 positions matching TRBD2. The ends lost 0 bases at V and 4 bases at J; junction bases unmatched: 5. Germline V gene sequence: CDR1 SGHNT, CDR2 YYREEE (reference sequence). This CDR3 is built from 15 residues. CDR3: CASSLGPGLAYEQYF. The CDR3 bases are TGTGCCAGCAGCTTGGGCCCGGGACTAGCTTACGAGCAGTACTTC.